These T cell receptor beta chains were read from a single sample in a study of neurological immune-mediated disorders. TCRdb re-called the 5' RACE reads with MiXCR, one entry per CDR3 protein. The data contain fewer than 90,000 distinct CDR3 sequences, about a tenth of them seen just once; the ten biggest clones take up about 1.8%. The specimen was PBMCs. Receptors were obtained from a middle-aged man in good health. CDR3s include the opening cysteine and the closing phenylalanine or tryptophan. A D gene is named only where the DNA matches it firmly. Expanded clones get a size class; other rows say once, few or many, or leave the size out.

J gene: TRBJ2-1; CDR3 length: 12; clone size: many; V gene: TRBV29-1; D gene: -; CDR3 DNA: TGCAGCGTTGACGGGGGCCGGAATGAGCAGTTCTTC; CDR3 protein: CSVDGGRNEQFF
J gene: TRBJ2-1; CDR3 length: 15; clone size: few; V gene: TRBV7-2; D gene: TRBD1; CDR3 DNA: TGTGCCAGCAACCATGAGGACAGGGGGCAGAATGAGCAGTTCTTC; CDR3 protein: CASNHEDRGQNEQFF
J gene: TRBJ2-3; CDR3 length: 15; clone size: many; V gene: TRBV7-8; D gene: TRBD2; CDR3 DNA: TGTGCCAGCAGCTTAGGCGGGGGGGCCGAGGATACGCAGTATTTT; CDR3 protein: CASSLGGGAEDTQYF
J gene: TRBJ2-3; CDR3 length: 13; clone size: many; V gene: TRBV12-3/TRBV12-4; D gene: -; CDR3 DNA: TGTGCCAGCAGTTTGGGGCCCTTCTATACGCAGTATTTT; CDR3 protein: CASSLGPFYTQYF
J gene: TRBJ2-7; CDR3 length: 15; clone size: many; V gene: TRBV27; D gene: -; CDR3 DNA: TGTGCCAGCAGTTTATCAGGGAACGGTTTGTACGAGCAGTACTTC; CDR3 protein: CASSLSGNGLYEQYF
J gene: TRBJ2-1; CDR3 length: 11; clone size: few; V gene: TRBV20-1; D gene: -; CDR3 DNA: TGCAGTGCTAACCTAGAGGGTGAGCAGTTCTTC; CDR3 protein: CSANLEGEQFF
J gene: TRBJ1-1; CDR3 length: 14; clone size: -; V gene: TRBV30; D gene: TRBD1; CDR3 DNA: TGTGCCTGGACCCATAACAGGGGTACCACTGAAGCTTTCTTT; CDR3 protein: CAWTHNRGTTEAFF
J gene: TRBJ2-3; CDR3 length: 16; clone size: many; V gene: TRBV5-1; D gene: -; CDR3 DNA: TGCGCCAGCAGCCAAGTGACAGGAGCGGACACAGATACGCAGTATTTT; CDR3 protein: CASSQVTGADTDTQYF
J gene: TRBJ2-3; CDR3 length: 14; clone size: many; V gene: TRBV20-1; D gene: TRBD2; CDR3 DNA: TGCAGTCTCAGCGGGGGGGCGGTCTCAGATACGCAGTATTTT; CDR3 protein: CSLSGGAVSDTQYF
J gene: TRBJ2-2; CDR3 length: 13; clone size: many; V gene: TRBV25-1; D gene: -; CDR3 DNA: TGTGCCAGCAGGGCCCCTGGAACCGGGGAGCTGTTTTTT; CDR3 protein: CASRAPGTGELFF
J gene: TRBJ2-5; CDR3 length: 14; clone size: many; V gene: TRBV5-1; D gene: TRBD1; CDR3 DNA: TGCGCCAGCAGCCCGGGGACAGTTTGGGAGACCCAGTACTTC; CDR3 protein: CASSPGTVWETQYF
J gene: TRBJ2-7; CDR3 length: 17; clone size: many; V gene: TRBV5-6; D gene: TRBD1; CDR3 DNA: TGTGCCAGCAGCTCAAGCCCCGGGACAGGGGGCCCCTACGAGCAGTACTTC; CDR3 protein: CASSSSPGTGGPYEQYF
J gene: TRBJ2-7; CDR3 length: 12; clone size: -; V gene: TRBV10-2; D gene: -; CDR3 DNA: TGCGCCATCAAGGGGGATGCCTACGAGCAGTACTTC; CDR3 protein: CAIKGDAYEQYF
J gene: TRBJ2-1; CDR3 length: 16; clone size: many; V gene: TRBV11-1; D gene: TRBD2; CDR3 DNA: TGTGCCAGCAGCGGACTAGCGGGGTCTTCCTACAATGAGCAGTTCTTC; CDR3 protein: CASSGLAGSSYNEQFF
J gene: TRBJ2-1; CDR3 length: 17; clone size: many; V gene: TRBV3-1; D gene: -; CDR3 DNA: TGTGCCAGCAGCCATCCCAGGGAGACTAGTCCCTACAATGAGCAGTTCTTC; CDR3 protein: CASSHPRETSPYNEQFF
J gene: TRBJ2-5; CDR3 length: 12; clone size: many; V gene: TRBV29-1; D gene: -; CDR3 DNA: TGCAGCGTTGCACTGGGCCAAGAGACCCAGTACTTC; CDR3 protein: CSVALGQETQYF
J gene: TRBJ2-4; CDR3 length: 14; clone size: many; V gene: TRBV20-1; D gene: -; CDR3 DNA: TGCAGTGCTAGAGATAATCTTGGCAAAAACATTCAGTACTTC; CDR3 protein: CSARDNLGKNIQYF
J gene: TRBJ1-6; CDR3 length: 15; clone size: many; V gene: TRBV14; D gene: -; CDR3 DNA: TGTGCCAGCAGCCAAGAAAACAGGGCCAATTCACCCCTCCACTTT; CDR3 protein: CASSQENRANSPLHF
J gene: TRBJ2-1; CDR3 length: 14; clone size: many; V gene: TRBV7-7; D gene: -; CDR3 DNA: TGTGCCAGCAGCTTAGCGACGACTCCCAGTGAGCAGTTCTTC; CDR3 protein: CASSLATTPSEQFF
J gene: TRBJ2-1; CDR3 length: 12; clone size: many; V gene: TRBV20-1; D gene: -; CDR3 DNA: TGCAGTGCTGGCGTGGCCCACAATGAGCAGTTCTTC; CDR3 protein: CSAGVAHNEQFF
J gene: TRBJ2-2; CDR3 length: 15; clone size: -; V gene: TRBV29-1; D gene: -; CDR3 DNA: TGCAGCGTTGAAGCCCCGGGGAGAGGGACCGGGGAGCTGTTTTTT; CDR3 protein: CSVEAPGRGTGELFF
J gene: TRBJ1-1; CDR3 length: 15; clone size: many; V gene: TRBV20-1; D gene: TRBD1; CDR3 DNA: TGCAGTACCCGGGACAGGGGGCATATGAACACTGAAGCTTTCTTT; CDR3 protein: CSTRDRGHMNTEAFF
J gene: TRBJ2-7; CDR3 length: 15; clone size: once; V gene: TRBV19; D gene: -; CDR3 DNA: TGTGCCAGTAGCTCGGACGCCGGCGGGACCTACGAGCAGTACTTC; CDR3 protein: CASSSDAGGTYEQYF
J gene: TRBJ1-4; CDR3 length: 14; clone size: many; V gene: TRBV3-1; D gene: -; CDR3 DNA: TGTGCCAGCAGCCAAGAGGGGGTCGTAGGAAAACTGTTTTTT; CDR3 protein: CASSQEGVVGKLFF
J gene: TRBJ1-5; CDR3 length: 15; clone size: -; V gene: TRBV6-6; D gene: TRBD1; CDR3 DNA: TGTGCCAGCACCAAAGAGGGGGCTAGCAATCAGCCCAAGCATTTT; CDR3 protein: CASTKEGASNQPKHF
J gene: TRBJ2-5; CDR3 length: 14; clone size: many; V gene: TRBV6-5; D gene: -; CDR3 DNA: TGTGCCAGCAGATCCCGGGCGGAGGGGGAGACCCAGTACTTC; CDR3 protein: CASRSRAEGETQYF
J gene: TRBJ2-5; CDR3 length: 14; clone size: many; V gene: TRBV5-1; D gene: TRBD1; CDR3 DNA: TGCGCCAGCAGTTCACCGGGACAGCAAGAGACCCAGTACTTC; CDR3 protein: CASSSPGQQETQYF
J gene: TRBJ1-4; CDR3 length: 13; clone size: many; V gene: TRBV10-1; D gene: -; CDR3 DNA: TGCGCCAGCAGTGCGGCTGGGAATGAAAAACTGTTTTTT; CDR3 protein: CASSAAGNEKLFF
J gene: TRBJ1-2; CDR3 length: 17; clone size: -; V gene: TRBV18; D gene: TRBD1; CDR3 DNA: TGTGCCAGCTCACGCTCCCTCACAGGGGAGGAGAAGGGTGGCTACACCTTC; CDR3 protein: CASSRSLTGEEKGGYTF
J gene: TRBJ1-4; CDR3 length: 16; clone size: many; V gene: TRBV7-9; D gene: TRBD1; CDR3 DNA: TGTGCCAGCAGCCACTCCGGGACAGGGTCGTTTGGAAAACTGTTTTTT; CDR3 protein: CASSHSGTGSFGKLFF
J gene: TRBJ1-1; CDR3 length: 13; clone size: many; V gene: TRBV18; D gene: -; CDR3 DNA: TGTGCCAGCTCACCCTCGGGGGGAACTGAAGCTTTCTTT; CDR3 protein: CASSPSGGTEAFF
J gene: TRBJ1-1; CDR3 length: 15; clone size: many; V gene: TRBV5-1; D gene: TRBD1; CDR3 DNA: TGCGCCAGCAGCTTGGAAGGGGGCCTGAACACTGAAGCTTTCTTT; CDR3 protein: CASSLEGGLNTEAFF
J gene: TRBJ2-7; CDR3 length: 18; clone size: many; V gene: TRBV28; D gene: -; CDR3 DNA: TGTGCCAGCAGTTCACCCGCCCCTGGCGTTGGGAGCTCCTACGAGCAGTACTTC; CDR3 protein: CASSSPAPGVGSSYEQYF
J gene: TRBJ2-2; CDR3 length: 17; clone size: many; V gene: TRBV6-4; D gene: -; CDR3 DNA: TGTGCCAGCAGTGACAGGATAACCGGGACCCCGGCCGGGGAGCTGTTTTTT; CDR3 protein: CASSDRITGTPAGELFF
J gene: TRBJ2-3; CDR3 length: 14; clone size: few; V gene: TRBV12-3/TRBV12-4; D gene: TRBD2; CDR3 DNA: TGTGCCAGCAGTTTTGCTAGCGGGGCAGATACGCAGTATTTT; CDR3 protein: CASSFASGADTQYF
J gene: TRBJ2-5; CDR3 length: 16; clone size: many; V gene: TRBV11-2; D gene: TRBD1; CDR3 DNA: TGTGCCAGCAGCTTAGGGTCAGGGGGCCGGTTGGAGACCCAGTACTTC; CDR3 protein: CASSLGSGGRLETQYF
J gene: TRBJ2-1; CDR3 length: 16; clone size: many; V gene: TRBV7-6; D gene: -; CDR3 DNA: TGTGCCAGCAGCTTCGGGGACTTACTCTCCTACAATGAGCAGTTCTTC; CDR3 protein: CASSFGDLLSYNEQFF
J gene: TRBJ2-7; CDR3 length: 17; clone size: many; V gene: TRBV15; D gene: -; CDR3 DNA: TGTGCCACCAGACGAGGAGAGCAACAGGGTGGGGGCTACGAGCAGTACTTC; CDR3 protein: CATRRGEQQGGGYEQYF
J gene: TRBJ1-4; CDR3 length: 16; clone size: many; V gene: TRBV5-1; D gene: TRBD1; CDR3 DNA: TGCGCCAGCAGCTTGACCGAAGGGGGCGCCGGCGAAAAACTGTTTTTT; CDR3 protein: CASSLTEGGAGEKLFF
J gene: TRBJ2-2; CDR3 length: 15; clone size: many; V gene: TRBV19; D gene: TRBD1; CDR3 DNA: TGTGCCCCGGTCCCGGACAGGGGGGACACCGGGGAGCTGTTTTTT; CDR3 protein: CAPVPDRGDTGELFF
J gene: TRBJ2-5; CDR3 length: 13; clone size: few; V gene: TRBV5-1; D gene: TRBD1; CDR3 DNA: TGCGCCAGCAGCGGGGGACAGAGAGAGACCCAGTACTTC; CDR3 protein: CASSGGQRETQYF
J gene: TRBJ2-3; CDR3 length: 15; clone size: few; V gene: TRBV6-5; D gene: -; CDR3 DNA: TGTGCCAGCAGTTACCCGGCAAAAGGCGGGGTTACGCAGTATTTT; CDR3 protein: CASSYPAKGGVTQYF
J gene: TRBJ1-3; CDR3 length: 15; clone size: many; V gene: TRBV2; D gene: -; CDR3 DNA: TGTGCCAGCAGTAGGGACTCCATCCGGGGAAACACCATATATTTT; CDR3 protein: CASSRDSIRGNTIYF
J gene: TRBJ1-5; CDR3 length: 12; clone size: many; V gene: TRBV7-9; D gene: TRBD1; CDR3 DNA: TGTGCCAGCAGAACAGGGGACCAGCCCCAGCATTTT; CDR3 protein: CASRTGDQPQHF
J gene: TRBJ2-3; CDR3 length: 14; clone size: few; V gene: TRBV5-1; D gene: TRBD2; CDR3 DNA: TGCGCCAGCAGCCGGACTAGGGACACAGATACGCAGTATTTT; CDR3 protein: CASSRTRDTDTQYF
J gene: TRBJ2-1; CDR3 length: 16; clone size: many; V gene: TRBV5-1; D gene: TRBD2; CDR3 DNA: TGCGCCAGCAGCATGATAGCGGGGGGGCCGAGGAATGAGCAGTTCTTC; CDR3 protein: CASSMIAGGPRNEQFF
J gene: TRBJ2-1; CDR3 length: 17; clone size: few; V gene: TRBV12-3/TRBV12-4; D gene: TRBD2; CDR3 DNA: TGTGCCAGCAGTTTTCACCATCAGCGGGGGTCCTACAATGAGCAGTTCTTC; CDR3 protein: CASSFHHQRGSYNEQFF
J gene: TRBJ2-2; CDR3 length: 14; clone size: -; V gene: TRBV20-1; D gene: -; CDR3 DNA: TGCAGTGCTAGAGGCCGGGCGAACACCGGGGAGCTGTTTTTT; CDR3 protein: CSARGRANTGELFF
J gene: TRBJ2-3; CDR3 length: 15; clone size: many; V gene: TRBV2; D gene: -; CDR3 DNA: TGTGCCAGCAGTTTCAATGACCATAAGAGGTATACGCAGTATTTT; CDR3 protein: CASSFNDHKRYTQYF
J gene: TRBJ2-1; CDR3 length: 12; clone size: many; V gene: TRBV20-1; D gene: -; CDR3 DNA: TGCAGTGCCGAGCCAGCTAGAGCTGAGCAGTTCTTC; CDR3 protein: CSAEPARAEQFF
J gene: TRBJ2-1; CDR3 length: 15; clone size: many; V gene: TRBV5-1; D gene: -; CDR3 DNA: TGCGCCAGCAGCTTGGACCAAGCGGGCTACAATGAGCAGTTCTTC; CDR3 protein: CASSLDQAGYNEQFF